Presented here are 30 T cell receptor beta chains from one specimen sequenced in a study of tumor and adjacent non-tumor tissue in lung cancer. RNA was extracted from bulk tissue without any cell sorting. TCRbeta libraries were built with three rounds of nested PCR, modified from ARM-PCR. TCRdb itself ran the multiplex PCR reads through MiXCR, one entry per CDR3 protein. The sample consists of about 200,000 distinct CDR3 sequences, approximately 74% of them appearing once. The sample was lung tumor tissue. The receptor set was obtained from a man in his sixties with non-small cell lung cancer.

This clonotype was observed a handful of times. At one end, the junction sequence differs from germline, possibly due to a read error. The rearrangement joins TRBV12-5 to TRBJ1-2, with D hard to call. Germline V gives CDR1 LGHNT, CDR2 FRNRAP. This CDR3 spans 10 amino acids. The CDR3 reads CASGLDGVDF. The CDR3 nucleotides read TGTGCTAGTGGTTTGGACGGAGTGGATTTC.

This clonotype was seen only a few times. The gene calls are TRBV7-2 and TRBJ2-1; perhaps TRBD1 as D (5 bases). CDR1 and CDR2 from the germline V gene are SGHTA and FQGNSA. This CDR3 is 15 amino acids long. The V end was cut by 5 bases, the J end by 0 bases, with 11 bases between. This chain's CDR3 is CASSPDSTSYNEQFF. Written as DNA, the CDR3 is TGTGCCAGCAGCCCCGACAGTACCTCCTACAATGAGCAGTTCTTC.

This clonotype was seen many times. This chain uses TRBV29-1 with TRBJ1-2, with a tentative D call TRBD1 (6 bases). The V gene's germline CDR1 is SQVTM and CDR2 ANQGSEA. The CDR3 spans 14 residues. V lost 7 bases and J 0 bases, leaving 15 bases between the germline ends. The CDR3 nucleotides read TGCAGCGCCATCCCGGACAGCACTAACTATGGCTACACCTTC. The encoded protein is CSAIPDSTNYGYTF.

A word on this clonotype: Mismatch with germline at one junction end may stem from a read error. The chain joins TRBV4-2 to TRBJ1-2; possibly TRBD1 for D (6 bases). In germline, CDR1 is LGHNA, CDR2 YNFKEQ. The CDR3 is 12 residues long. CDR3 in amino acids: CANSQGNYGYTF. The CDR3 coding sequence is TGTGCCAACAGCCAGGGGAACTATGGATACACCTTC.

This chain links TRBV6-1 with TRBJ1-1; D gene ambiguous. The germline CDR1 and CDR2 sequences are MNHNS and SASEGT. The CDR3 consists of 14 residues. The CDR3 protein is CASGFGFWNTEAFF. The CDR3 DNA reads TGTGCTAGCGGTTTTGGTTTTTGGAACACTGAAGCTTTCTTT.

This clonotype was counted only a few times. The chain is built from TRBV12-3 or TRBV12-4 and TRBJ2-5, with D possibly being TRBD1 or TRBD2 (6 bases each). Trimming left V 2 bases short and J 5 bases short, with 12 bases between. The CDR3 is made up of 14 amino acids. As DNA, the CDR3 is TGTGCCAGCAGTTTAAGTACAGGGAGGGAGACCCAGTACTTC. This gives the protein CASSLSTGRETQYF.

The chain is built from TRBV6-5 and TRBJ2-2; tentatively, D is TRBD1 or TRBD2 (5 bases each). V lost 2 bases to trimming and J lost 5 bases, with 9 bases between them. This CDR3 spans 14 amino acids. Germline CDR1 is MNHEY and CDR2 is SVGAGI. The CDR3 coding sequence is TGTGCCAGCAGTTACGGATGGGGGACCGGGGAGCTGTTTTTT. It specifies CASSYGWGTGELFF.

This clonotype was detected a few times. The CDR3 nucleotides read TGTGCCAGCAGCCGCGGGACAGGGGGACATGAGCAGTTCTTC. Protein: CASSRGTGGHEQFF. This rearrangement joins TRBV12-3 or TRBV12-4 to TRBJ2-1; 11 bases line up with TRBD1. The V gene end was trimmed by 6 bases and the J gene end by 8 bases; junction bases not matched to a gene: 6. The CDR3 length is 14 residues.

With respect to this clonotype: A much more abundant neighbour one base away suggests this may be a read error. The chain links TRBV13 to TRBJ1-6; D is uncertain. Germline assignment: CDR1 PRHDT and CDR2 FYEKMQ (reference sequence). The length of the CDR3 is 15 residues. Trimming shortened V by 6 bases and J by 2 bases, and 11 bases separated the two germline ends. The CDR3 bases are TGTGCCAGCAGATTGGAGCAGACCTATAATTCACCCCTCCACTTT. Amino acids: CASRLEQTYNSPLHF.

This clonotype has at least ten counts. The V and J genes are TRBV11-2 and TRBJ2-2, with 10 bases matching TRBD1. The CDR3 is made up of 14 amino acids. The germline V gene has CDR1 SGHAT and CDR2 FQNNGV. After removal of 5 bases from V and 6 bases from J, the junction contained 3 bases not matched to a gene. CDR3 amino acids: CASSRDRGAGELFF. The CDR3 nucleotides read TGTGCCAGCAGCCGGGACAGGGGTGCCGGGGAGCTGTTTTTT.

About this clonotype itself: The junction and the germline gene differ at one end; a read error may be behind it. The rearrangement uses TRBV6-1 and TRBJ1-2; a weak D match, TRBD1 (6 bases). Germline lookup yields CDR1 MNHNS and CDR2 SASEGT. This CDR3 is built from 15 residues. CDR3 residues: CASSEEGGINYGYTF. Here the CDR3 DNA reads TGTGCCAGCAGTGAAGAGGGGGGGATCAACTATGGATACACCTTC.

About this clonotype itself: Sequence at one end of the junction differs from germline and may be a read error. V is TRBV5-4 and J is TRBJ2-3, with D tentatively TRBD2 (6 bases). Germline V lookup: CDR1 SGHNT, CDR2 YYREEE (reference sequence). The CDR3 extends over 17 amino acids. CDR3 nucleotide sequence: TGTGCCAGCAGCAAGGATATTACTAGAACTAGCAGAGATACGAAGTATTTT. As protein: CASSKDITRTSRDTKYF.

There are many counts of this clonotype. This chain links TRBV12-3 or TRBV12-4 with TRBJ2-4; D not resolved. This CDR3 comprises 14 residues. V was trimmed by 10 bases and J by 3 bases, leaving 16 bases between them. CDR3 in DNA: TGTGCCACCCCGTTTAATCGAGGCAAAAACATTCAGTACTTC. It specifies CATPFNRGKNIQYF.

Regarding this clonotype: This likely comes from a read error, as the CDR3 has no conserved phenylalanine or tryptophan at its end. J is TRBJ2-3 and V is TRBV11-2; 9 positions match TRBD2. CDR1 is SGHAT and CDR2 is FQNNGV in the germline V gene. CDR3 length: 17 amino acids. The ends lost 6 bases at V and 4 bases at J; junction bases unmatched: 14. For the CDR3, the DNA is TGTGCCAGCAGTTCGTTAGCGGGAGCGGATGAGGCAGATACGCAGTATATT. It specifies CASSSLAGADEADTQYI.

Concerning this clonotype itself: No conserved phenylalanine or tryptophan ends this CDR3, so it is likely a read error. The J gene is TRBJ2-3, the V gene TRBV20-1; D perhaps matches TRBD2 (6 bases). Trimming pared 3 bases from V and 5 bases from J, leaving 15 bases between. Germline V lookup: CDR1 DFQATT, CDR2 SNEGSKA (reference sequence). The CDR3 runs 14 residues. CDR3: CSASLGLRIDTQYL. As DNA, the CDR3 is TGCAGTGCTAGTCTAGGACTAAGGATAGATACGCAGTATTTA.

To note about this clonotype: At one boundary the junction diverges from the germline segment, which might be a read error. The rearrangement uses TRBV11-1 and TRBJ2-1, with TRBD2 identical over 11 bases. This CDR3 is 15 amino acids long. Germline assignment: CDR1 SGHAT and CDR2 FQDESV (reference sequence). CDR3 sequence (DNA): TGTGCCAGCAGCTTAATAGCGGGGGGGTACAATAAGCAGTTCTTC. It translates to CASSLIAGGYNKQFF.

On this clonotype: A much larger clonotype is one base distant, so this may be a read error. The genes are TRBV5-5 and TRBJ1-6, with D perhaps matching TRBD1 (5 bases). Per germline, CDR1 SGHKS and CDR2 YYEKEE (reference sequence). The CDR3 covers 12 residues. Trimming removed 7 bases at V and 8 bases at J, with 10 bases between. In nucleotides, the CDR3 is TGTGCCAGCGGGTCGGGGGATTCACCCCTCCACTTT. Translating it yields CASGSGDSPLHF.

This clonotype has only a few counts. With a much larger clone just one base away, this may be a read error. This CDR3 is CASSSAWYNEQFF. In DNA, the CDR3 is TGTGCCAGCAGCTCGGCGTGGTACAATGAGCAGTTCTTC. V and J are TRBV11-2 and TRBJ2-1; D unclear. The germline V gene has CDR1 SGHAT and CDR2 FQNNGV. CDR3 length equals 13 residues. V lost 4 bases to trimming and J lost 4 bases, with 8 bases between them. Full variable domain (rest looked up from reference TRBV11-2 and TRBJ2-1): EAGVAQSPRYKIIEKRQSVAFWCNPISGHATLYWYQQILGQGPKLLIQFQNNGVVDDSQLPKDRFSAERLKGVDSTLKIQPAKLEDSAVYLCASSSAWYNEQFFGPGTRLTVL.

On this clonotype itself: A junction end diverges from the germline sequence, so it may reflect a read error. CDR3 residues: CSVEFCERGWYQETHYF. CDR3 nucleotide sequence: TGCAGCGTTGAATTCTGCGAGCGGGGGTGGTACCAAGAGACCCACTACTTC. The chain carries TRBV29-1 and TRBJ2-5; 8 nucleotides agree with TRBD2. This CDR3 region has 17 residues. Germline assignment: CDR1 SQVTM and CDR2 ANQGSEA.

This clonotype occurred a few times. Possible read error: a much larger clone is one base away. The chain has TRBV20-1 and TRBJ2-1; D ambiguous. This CDR3 spans 11 amino acids. V was shortened by 3 bases and J by 15 bases, with 15 bases between the two germline ends. CDR1 is DFQATT, CDR2 SNEGSKA, per germline (reference sequence). The CDR3 protein is CSASINPDVFF. CDR3 coding DNA: TGCAGTGCTAGCATAAACCCAGACGTGTTCTTC.

Worth noting for this clonotype: A much larger clone lies a single base off, so this may be a read error. V usage is TRBV29-1 and J usage is TRBJ2-5; 7 nucleotides line up with TRBD1. CDR3 length equals 12 residues. Germline V gene data show CDR1 as SQVTM and CDR2 as ANQGSEA. V was clipped by 8 bases and J by 2 bases; unmatched bases: 5. CDR3 protein: CSIGQVQETQYF. In nucleotides, the CDR3 is TGCAGCATTGGACAGGTTCAAGAGACCCAGTACTTC.

On this clonotype: At one of its ends the junction is not consistent with the germline gene, which may arise from a read error. This chain uses TRBV4-2 with TRBJ2-7; a possible D gene is TRBD2 (6 bases). The CDR3 consists of 15 residues. Germline CDR1 and CDR2: LGHNA and YNFKEQ. DNA of the CDR3: TGTGCCAGTAGCCCTCCGGGACTGGACTCCTACGAGCAGTACTTC. Protein: CASSPPGLDSYEQYF.

This clonotype showed up just a few times. The chain has TRBV6-6 and TRBJ2-7; the match to TRBD1 covers 8 bases. The V gene end was trimmed by 5 bases and the J gene end by 5 bases; junction bases not matched to a gene: 5. The CDR3 runs 13 residues. Per germline, CDR1 MNHNY and CDR2 SVGAGI (reference sequence). The CDR3 DNA sequence: TGTGCCAGCAGTCACCGGACAGGGCACGAGCAGTACTTC. It yields the protein CASSHRTGHEQYF.

On this clonotype itself: This may be a read error, as it is one base from a much larger clone. The rearrangement uses TRBV12-3 or TRBV12-4 and TRBJ2-3, with TRBD2 matching 11 bases. The CDR3 spans 15 residues. V was clipped by 7 bases and J by 3 bases; unmatched bases: 6. CDR3 in amino acids: CASTGLAVLTDTQYF. The CDR3 DNA reads as TGTGCCAGCACGGGACTAGCGGTACTGACAGATACGCAGTATTTT.

This clonotype appeared once. An end of the junction differs from the germline gene, which may be a read error. The rearrangement joins TRBV27 to TRBJ1-1; D unclear. Germline V gives CDR1 MNHEY, CDR2 SMNVEV (reference sequence). This CDR3 region has 12 residues. CDR3 in DNA: TGTGGCAGCAGCTCCCAGAGTTACGAAGCTTTCTTT. It specifies CGSSSQSYEAFF.

This clonotype has just a few counts. This sequence joins TRBV5-1 and TRBJ2-3, with D hard to call. V lost 4 bases, J lost 0 bases, and 9 bases lay in between. The germline gives CDR1 SGHRS, CDR2 YFSETQ. The CDR3 spans 14 residues. In nucleotides, the CDR3 is TGCGCCAGCAGCCCTAGGATAAGCACAGATACGCAGTATTTT. Translating it yields CASSPRISTDTQYF.

This chain connects TRBV4-1 to TRBJ2-7; D possibly matches TRBD1 or TRBD2 (5 bases each). V dropped 2 bases and J dropped 12 bases, with 20 bases sitting between them. CDR3 length equals 14 residues. Germline V gene sequence: CDR1 MGHRA, CDR2 YSYEKL. CDR3 in DNA: TGCGCCAGCAGCCAAACGGGACCCGTCCACAAGCGGTACTTC. Amino acid sequence: CASSQTGPVHKRYF.

As for this clonotype: Since no conserved phenylalanine or tryptophan closes the CDR3, a read error is the likely cause. The V call is TRBV6-6, the J call TRBJ1-1, with no clear D. Germline V lookup: CDR1 MNHNY, CDR2 SVGAGI (reference sequence). This CDR3 spans 16 amino acids. This CDR3 is CATSNCLDGRNTEAFL. CDR3 DNA sequence: TGTGCCACCAGTAACTGCCTGGACGGACGGAACACTGAAGCTTTCCTT.

This rearrangement joins TRBV28 to TRBJ1-2; D is unclear. This CDR3 is built from 10 residues. The germline CDR1 and CDR2 sequences are MDHEN and SYDVKM. The V end lost 9 bases, the J end lost 9 bases, and 11 bases lay between the germline ends. The CDR3 sequence is CASSPPRYTF. CDR3 DNA: TGTGCCAGTAGTCCACCCCGCTACACCTTC.

This clonotype appeared many times. J is TRBJ2-7 and V is TRBV29-1; D could derive from TRBD1 or TRBD2 (5 bases each). CDR1 SQVTM and CDR2 ANQGSEA come from the germline V gene. Between the trimmed V and J ends, which lost 3 bases and 2 bases, there was a span of 11 bases. This CDR3 comprises 13 residues. The CDR3 DNA sequence: TGCAGCGTTGACGGGACGGCAGCCTACGAGCAGTACTTC. Translation: CSVDGTAAYEQYF.